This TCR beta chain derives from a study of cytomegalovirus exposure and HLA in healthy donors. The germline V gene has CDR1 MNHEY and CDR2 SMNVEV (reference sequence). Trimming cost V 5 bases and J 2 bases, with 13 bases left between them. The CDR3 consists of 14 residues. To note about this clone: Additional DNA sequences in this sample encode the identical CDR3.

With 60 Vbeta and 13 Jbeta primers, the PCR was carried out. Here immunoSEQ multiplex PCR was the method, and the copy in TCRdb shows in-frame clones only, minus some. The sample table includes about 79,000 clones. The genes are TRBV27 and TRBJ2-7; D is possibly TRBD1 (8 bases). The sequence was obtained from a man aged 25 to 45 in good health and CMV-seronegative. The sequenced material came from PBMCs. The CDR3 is CASSPTGGAYEQYF. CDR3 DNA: TGTGCCAGCAGTCCAACAGGGGGGGCCTACGAGCAGTACTTC.